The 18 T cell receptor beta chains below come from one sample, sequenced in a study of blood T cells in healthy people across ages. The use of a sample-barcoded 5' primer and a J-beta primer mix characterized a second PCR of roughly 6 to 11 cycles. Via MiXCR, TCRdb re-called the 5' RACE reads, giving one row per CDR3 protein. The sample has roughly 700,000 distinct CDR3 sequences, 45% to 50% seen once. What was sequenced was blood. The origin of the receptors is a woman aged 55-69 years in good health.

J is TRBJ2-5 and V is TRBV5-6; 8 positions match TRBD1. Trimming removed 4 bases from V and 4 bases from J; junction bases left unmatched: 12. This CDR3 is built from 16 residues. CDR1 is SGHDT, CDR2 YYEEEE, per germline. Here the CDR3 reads CASSPRGRRLGETQYF. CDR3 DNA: TGTGCCAGCAGCCCCAGGGGGCGCAGATTAGGAGAGACCCAGTACTTC.

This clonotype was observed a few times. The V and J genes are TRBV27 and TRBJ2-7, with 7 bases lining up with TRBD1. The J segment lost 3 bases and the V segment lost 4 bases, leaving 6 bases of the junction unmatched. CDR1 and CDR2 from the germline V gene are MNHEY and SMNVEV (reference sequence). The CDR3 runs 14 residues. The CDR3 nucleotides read TGTGCCAGCAGTTCTCCTCGACAGGGCTACGAGCAGTACTTC. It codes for CASSSPRQGYEQYF.

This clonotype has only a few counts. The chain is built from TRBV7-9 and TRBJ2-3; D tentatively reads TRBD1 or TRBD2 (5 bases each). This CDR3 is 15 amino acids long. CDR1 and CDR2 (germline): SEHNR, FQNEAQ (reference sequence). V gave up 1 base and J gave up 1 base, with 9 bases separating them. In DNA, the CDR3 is TGTGCCAGCAGCTTAGGGGACGGAGGCACAGATACGCAGTATTTT. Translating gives CASSLGDGGTDTQYF. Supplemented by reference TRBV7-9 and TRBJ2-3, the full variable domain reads DTGVSQNPRHKITKRGQNVTFRCDPISEHNRLYWYRQTLGQGPEFLTYFQNEAQLEKSRLLSDRFSAERPKGSFSTLEIQRTEQGDSAMYLCASSLGDGGTDTQYFGPGTRLTVL.

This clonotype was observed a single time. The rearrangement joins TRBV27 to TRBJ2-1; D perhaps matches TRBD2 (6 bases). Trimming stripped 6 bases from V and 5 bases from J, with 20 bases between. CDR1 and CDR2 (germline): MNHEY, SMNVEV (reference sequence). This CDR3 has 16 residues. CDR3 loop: CASSSSVGEAHNEQFF. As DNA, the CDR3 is TGTGCCAGCAGCTCCTCGGTGGGGGAGGCCCACAATGAGCAGTTCTTC.

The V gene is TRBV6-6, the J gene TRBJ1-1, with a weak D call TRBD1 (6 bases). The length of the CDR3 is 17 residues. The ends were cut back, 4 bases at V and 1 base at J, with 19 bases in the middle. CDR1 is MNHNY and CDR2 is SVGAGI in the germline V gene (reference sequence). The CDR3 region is CASSSYSAGAGNTEAFF. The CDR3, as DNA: TGTGCCAGCAGTTCTTACTCCGCGGGGGCAGGGAACACTGAAGCTTTCTTT.

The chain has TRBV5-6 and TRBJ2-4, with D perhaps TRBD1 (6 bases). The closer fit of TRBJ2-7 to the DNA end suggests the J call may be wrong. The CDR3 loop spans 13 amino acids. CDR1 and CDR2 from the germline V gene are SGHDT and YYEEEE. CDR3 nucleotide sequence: TGTGCCAGCAGCCCTTATGGGGGCGTCGAGCAGTACTTC. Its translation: CASSPYGGVEQYF.

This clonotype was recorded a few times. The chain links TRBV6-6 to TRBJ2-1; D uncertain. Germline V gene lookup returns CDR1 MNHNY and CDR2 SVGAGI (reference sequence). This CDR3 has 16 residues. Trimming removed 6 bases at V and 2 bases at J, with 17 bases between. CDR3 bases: TGTGCCAGCAGCAGCCTTCGGGCGAAAGCCTACAATGAGCAGTTCTTC. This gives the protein CASSSLRAKAYNEQFF.

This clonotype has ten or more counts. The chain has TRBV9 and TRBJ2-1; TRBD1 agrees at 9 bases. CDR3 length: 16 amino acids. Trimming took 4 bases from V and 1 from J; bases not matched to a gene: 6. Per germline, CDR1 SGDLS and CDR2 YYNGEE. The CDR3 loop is CASSQPTGGSYNEQFF. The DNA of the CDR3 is TGTGCCAGCAGCCAACCGACAGGGGGATCCTACAATGAGCAGTTCTTC.

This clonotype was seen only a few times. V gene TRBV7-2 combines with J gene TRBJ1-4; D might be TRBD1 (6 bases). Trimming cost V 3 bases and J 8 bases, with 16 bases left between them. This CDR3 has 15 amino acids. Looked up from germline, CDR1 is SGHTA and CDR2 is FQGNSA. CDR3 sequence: CASSFIRGSGEKLFF. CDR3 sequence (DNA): TGTGCCAGCAGCTTCATAAGGGGGTCGGGGGAAAAACTGTTTTTT.

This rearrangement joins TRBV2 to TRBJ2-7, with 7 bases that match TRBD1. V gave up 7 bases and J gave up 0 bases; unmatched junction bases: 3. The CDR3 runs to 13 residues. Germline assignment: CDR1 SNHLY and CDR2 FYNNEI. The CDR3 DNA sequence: TGTGCCAGCAATCGGGACAGCTCCTACGAGCAGTACTTC. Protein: CASNRDSSYEQYF.

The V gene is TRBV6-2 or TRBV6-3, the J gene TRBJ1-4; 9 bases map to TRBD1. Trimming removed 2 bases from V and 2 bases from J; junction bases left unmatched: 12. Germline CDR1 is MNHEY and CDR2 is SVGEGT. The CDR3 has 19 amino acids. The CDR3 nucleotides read TGTGCCAGCAGTTACCCCCCGGACAGGGGAAGGAGGACTAATGAAAAACTGTTTTTT. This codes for CASSYPPDRGRRTNEKLFF.

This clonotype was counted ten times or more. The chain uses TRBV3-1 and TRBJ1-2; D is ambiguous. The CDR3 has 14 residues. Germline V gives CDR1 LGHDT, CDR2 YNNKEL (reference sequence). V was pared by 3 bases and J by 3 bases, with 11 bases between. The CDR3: CASSQIDRDYGYTF. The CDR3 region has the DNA TGTGCCAGCAGCCAGATCGACCGAGACTATGGCTACACCTTC.

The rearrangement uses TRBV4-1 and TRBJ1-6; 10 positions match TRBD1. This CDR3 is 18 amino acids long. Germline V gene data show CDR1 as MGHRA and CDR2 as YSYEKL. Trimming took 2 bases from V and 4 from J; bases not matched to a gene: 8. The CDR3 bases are TGCGCCAGCAGCCAAACCCGCGGACAGGGGGGATATAATTCACCCCTCCACTTT. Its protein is CASSQTRGQGGYNSPLHF.

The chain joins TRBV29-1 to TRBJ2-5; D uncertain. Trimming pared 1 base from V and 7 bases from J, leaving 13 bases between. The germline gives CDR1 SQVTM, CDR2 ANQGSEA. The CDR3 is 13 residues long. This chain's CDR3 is CSVEAPGLGTQYF. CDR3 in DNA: TGCAGCGTTGAAGCCCCAGGTTTGGGGACCCAGTACTTC.

Here the CDR3 DNA reads TGCGCCAGCAGCGTGGGGACACCCAGGACAGAGACCCAGTACTTC. Its protein product is CASSVGTPRTETQYF. V and J are TRBV5-1 and TRBJ2-5, with D perhaps matching TRBD1 (6 bases). V was trimmed by 4 bases and J by 4 bases, leaving 17 bases between them. Germline V gives CDR1 SGHRS, CDR2 YFSETQ. The CDR3 loop spans 15 amino acids.

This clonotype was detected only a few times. The CDR3 sequence: CSARDPGTSRGMEQFF. CDR3 DNA sequence: TGCAGTGCTAGAGATCCGGGGACTAGCAGGGGGATGGAGCAGTTCTTC. The gene calls are TRBV20-1 and TRBJ2-1; the match to TRBD2 covers 9 bases. The ends lost 0 bases at V and 10 bases at J; junction bases unmatched: 13. Germline CDR1 DFQATT, CDR2 SNEGSKA (reference sequence). The CDR3 spans 16 residues.

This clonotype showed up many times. The CDR3 reads CSARVGGPYNEQFF. Written as DNA, the CDR3 is TGCAGTGCTAGGGTGGGAGGGCCCTACAATGAGCAGTTCTTC. The J gene is TRBJ2-1, the V gene TRBV20-1; 7 nucleotides agree with TRBD2. V lost 3 bases and J lost 2; bases outside the gene matches: 4. CDR1 and CDR2 from the germline V gene are DFQATT and SNEGSKA (reference sequence). This CDR3 contains 14 residues.

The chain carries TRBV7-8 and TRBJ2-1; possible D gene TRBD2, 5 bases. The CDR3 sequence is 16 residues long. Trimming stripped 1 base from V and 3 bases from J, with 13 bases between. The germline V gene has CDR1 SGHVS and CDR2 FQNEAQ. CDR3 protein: CASSLGRSTNYNEQFF. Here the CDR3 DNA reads TGTGCCAGCAGCTTAGGAAGATCGACTAACTACAATGAGCAGTTCTTC.